A single sample is the source of the 2 T cell receptor beta chains below, sequenced in a study of a mutant IDH1 vaccine in newly diagnosed glioma. Sequencing used immunoSEQ multiplex PCR; TCRdb keeps in-frame clones, though not all of them. The data show 45,000 or so clones, with 88% seen just once and around 5.7% held by the top ten. Their target antigens are unknown. As for time point: week 35, safety follow-up. A 20-mer mutant IDH1 peptide at 300 ug was injected subcutaneously with topical imiquimod. This specimen consisted of PBMCs, obtained from a glioma patient whose treatment included an IDH1 peptide vaccine. These receptors all come from a woman aged 35 to 49 with glioma.

The rearrangement uses TRBV30 and TRBJ1-2; D is uncertain. Germline V CDR1 and CDR2: GTSNPN, SVGIG (reference sequence). CDR3 size: 13 residues. V was clipped by 0 bases and J by 2 bases, with 7 bases between them. CDR3: CAWSVLQNYGYTF. The CDR3, as DNA: TGTGCCTGGAGTGTCTTACAGAACTATGGCTACACCTTC.

The CDR3 is CASSAGASGELEQYF. CDR3 nucleotide sequence: TGTGCCAGCAGCGCCGGGGCGAGCGGGGAGTTGGAGCAGTACTTC. The V gene is TRBV9, the J gene TRBJ2-7; 7 bases fit TRBD2. This CDR3 is 15 amino acids long. The ends lost 3 bases at V and 7 bases at J; junction bases unmatched: 13. Germline V gene lookup returns CDR1 SGDLS and CDR2 YYNGEE. Based on the CDR3 plus reference TRBV9 and TRBJ2-7, the full variable domain is DSGVTQTPKHLITATGQRVTLRCSPRSGDLSVYWYQQSLDQGLQFLIQYYNGEERAKGNILERFSAQQFPDLHSELNLSSLELGDSALYFCASSAGASGELEQYFGPGTRLTVT.